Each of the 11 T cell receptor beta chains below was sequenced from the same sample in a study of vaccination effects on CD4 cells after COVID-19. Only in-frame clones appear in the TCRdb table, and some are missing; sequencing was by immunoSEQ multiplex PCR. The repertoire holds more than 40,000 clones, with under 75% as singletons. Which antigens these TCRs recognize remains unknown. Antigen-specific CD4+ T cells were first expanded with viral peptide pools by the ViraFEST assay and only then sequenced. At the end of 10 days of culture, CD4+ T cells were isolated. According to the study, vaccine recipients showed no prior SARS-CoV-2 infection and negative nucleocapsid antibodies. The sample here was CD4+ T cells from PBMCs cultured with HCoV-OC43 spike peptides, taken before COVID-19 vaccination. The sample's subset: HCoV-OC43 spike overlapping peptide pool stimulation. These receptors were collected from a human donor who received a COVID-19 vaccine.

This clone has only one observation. The CDR3 region is CASSLGALRGTEAFF. As DNA, the CDR3 is TGCGCCAGCAGCTTGGGGGCGCTTAGGGGGACTGAAGCTTTCTTT. The J gene is TRBJ1-1, the V gene TRBV5-1, with a possible D match to TRBD1 (6 bases). Germline lookup yields CDR1 SGHRS and CDR2 YFSETQ. CDR3 length: 15 residues. V was cut by 0 bases and J by 5 bases, with 14 bases left in between. Complete variable domain (other parts from reference TRBV5-1 and TRBJ1-1): KAGVTQTPRYLIKTRGQQVTLSCSPISGHRSVSWYQQTPGQGLQFLFEYFSETQRNKGNFPGRFSGRQFSNSRSEMNVSTLELGDSALYLCASSLGALRGTEAFFGQGTRLTVV.

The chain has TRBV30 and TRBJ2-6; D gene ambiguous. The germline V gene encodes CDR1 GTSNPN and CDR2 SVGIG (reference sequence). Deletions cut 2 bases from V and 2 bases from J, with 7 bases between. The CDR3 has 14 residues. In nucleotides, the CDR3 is TGTGCCTGGAGTTCGTGGACTGGGGCCAACGTCCTGACTTTC. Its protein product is CAWSSWTGANVLTF.

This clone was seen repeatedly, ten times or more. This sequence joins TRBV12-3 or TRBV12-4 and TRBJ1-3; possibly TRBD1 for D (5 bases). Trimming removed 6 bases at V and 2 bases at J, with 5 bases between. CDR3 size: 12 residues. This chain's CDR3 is CASRGPGNTIYF. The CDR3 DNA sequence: TGTGCCAGCAGGGGGCCTGGAAACACCATATATTTT.

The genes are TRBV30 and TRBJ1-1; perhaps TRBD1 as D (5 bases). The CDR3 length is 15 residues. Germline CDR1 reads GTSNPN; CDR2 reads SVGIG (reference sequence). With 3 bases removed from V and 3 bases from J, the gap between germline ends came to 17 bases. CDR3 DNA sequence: TGTGCCTGGAGAATGGGGGACCGGAGGGACACTGAAGCTTTCTTT. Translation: CAWRMGDRRDTEAFF.

This CDR3 is CASSPGQVPDTQYF. In DNA, the CDR3 is TGTGCCAGCAGCCCGGGACAGGTCCCAGATACGCAGTATTTT. The rearrangement links TRBV7-9 to TRBJ2-3; 8 bases are shared with TRBD1. CDR1 SEHNR and CDR2 FQNEAQ come from the germline V gene (reference sequence). V gave up 5 bases and J gave up 4 bases; unmatched junction bases: 5. The CDR3 is 14 amino acids.

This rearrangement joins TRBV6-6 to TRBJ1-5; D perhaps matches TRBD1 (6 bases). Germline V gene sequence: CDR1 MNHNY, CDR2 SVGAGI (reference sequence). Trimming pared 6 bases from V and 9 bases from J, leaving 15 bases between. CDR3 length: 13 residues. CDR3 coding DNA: TGTGCCAGCAGGCGACAGGCCTCTGGGCCCCAGCATTTT. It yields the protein CASRRQASGPQHF.

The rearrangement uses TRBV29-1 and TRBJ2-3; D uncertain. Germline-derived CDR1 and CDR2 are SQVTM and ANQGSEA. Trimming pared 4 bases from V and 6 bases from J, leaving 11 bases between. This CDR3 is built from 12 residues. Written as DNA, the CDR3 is TGCAGCGTTGCCCGTGTCATGGATACGCAGTATTTT. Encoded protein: CSVARVMDTQYF.

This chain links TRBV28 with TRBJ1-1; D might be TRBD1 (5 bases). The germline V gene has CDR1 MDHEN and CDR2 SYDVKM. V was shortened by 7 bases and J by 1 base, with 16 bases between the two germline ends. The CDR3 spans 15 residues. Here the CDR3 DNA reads TGTGCCAGCATAGGGGCCTACGAGGGGAACACTGAAGCTTTCTTT. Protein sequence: CASIGAYEGNTEAFF.

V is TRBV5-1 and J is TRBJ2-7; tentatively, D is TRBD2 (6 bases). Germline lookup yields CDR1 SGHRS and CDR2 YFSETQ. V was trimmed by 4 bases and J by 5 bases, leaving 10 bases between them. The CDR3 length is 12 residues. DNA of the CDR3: TGCGCCAGCAGCCCTCCGGGGGACGAGCAGTACTTC. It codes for CASSPPGDEQYF.

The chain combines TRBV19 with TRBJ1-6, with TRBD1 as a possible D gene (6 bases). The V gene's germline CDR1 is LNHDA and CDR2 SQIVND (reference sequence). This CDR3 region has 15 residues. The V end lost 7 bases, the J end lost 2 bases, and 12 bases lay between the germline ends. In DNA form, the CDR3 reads TGTGCCAGTACTCTGCAGGGGACCTATAATTCACCCCTCCACTTT. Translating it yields CASTLQGTYNSPLHF.

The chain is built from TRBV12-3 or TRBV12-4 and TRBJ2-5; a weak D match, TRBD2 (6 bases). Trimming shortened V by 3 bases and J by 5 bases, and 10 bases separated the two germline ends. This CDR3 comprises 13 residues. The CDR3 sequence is CASSFGAGETQYF. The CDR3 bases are TGTGCCAGCAGTTTTGGGGCGGGGGAGACCCAGTACTTC.